The clone carrying this T cell receptor (beta chain) came up a few times. The antigen is not known. Molecular barcoding with unique molecular identifiers was used for the TCRbeta library. TCRdb reprocessed the PCR reads via MiXCR and lists one record per CDR3 protein. This sample has a few hundred thousand distinct CDR3 sequences, with over 20% found just once. This record comes from a study of T-cell reconstitution after alpha-beta-depleted transplantation in children. Whole-study findings and limits: Diversity of TCRbeta at day 60 was high in some patients, arising from surviving recipient T cells and thymic progenitors. Once a year had passed after transplant, T-cell counts and diversity came mostly from newly produced T cells.

V was clipped by 2 bases and J by 4 bases, with 12 bases between them. The CDR3 runs 15 residues. Germline CDR1 DFQATT, CDR2 SNEGSKA (reference sequence). The TCR originated in a boy younger than two with Wiskott-Aldrich syndrome, due to receive a stem cell transplant. The rearrangement joins TRBV20-1 to TRBJ1-6; D is perhaps TRBD1 (5 bases). Here the sequenced sample was PBMCs, taken before TCRalphabeta/CD19-depleted stem cell transplant. CDR3 sequence (DNA): TGCAGTGCTAGAAGGGCTGGGGGATATAATTCACCCCTCCACTTT. This gives the protein CSARRAGGYNSPLHF.